The present TCR beta chain was sequenced within a study of cytomegalovirus exposure and HLA in healthy donors. PCR was performed using 60 Vbeta and 13 Jbeta primers. TCRdb keeps only in-frame clones here, not all; method: immunoSEQ multiplex PCR. Here the sample spans approximately 170,000 clones, just under 80% being singletons. Source material: PBMCs. This TCR was recovered from a woman in her thirties or forties in good health and CMV-seropositive.

The CDR3 DNA reads TGTGCCAGCAGCCACCAGGCCCTATCTGACGAGCAGTACTTC. This gives the protein CASSHQALSDEQYF. This chain uses TRBV4-2 with TRBJ2-7; D gene unclear. CDR3 length: 14 amino acids. V was cut by 3 bases and J by 5 bases, with 14 bases left in between. Germline CDR1 reads LGHNA; CDR2 reads YNFKEQ.